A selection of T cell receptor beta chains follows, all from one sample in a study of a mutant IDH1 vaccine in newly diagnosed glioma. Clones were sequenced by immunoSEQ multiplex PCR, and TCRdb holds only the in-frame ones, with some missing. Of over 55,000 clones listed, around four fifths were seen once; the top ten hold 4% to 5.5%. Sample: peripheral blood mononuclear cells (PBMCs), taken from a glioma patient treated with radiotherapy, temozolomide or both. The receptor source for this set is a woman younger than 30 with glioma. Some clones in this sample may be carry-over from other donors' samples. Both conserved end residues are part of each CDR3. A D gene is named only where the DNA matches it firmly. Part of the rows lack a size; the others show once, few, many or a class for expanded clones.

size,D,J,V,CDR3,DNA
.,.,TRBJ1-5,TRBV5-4,CASSLAGAHQPQHF,TGTGCCAGCAGCTTGGCGGGGGCTCATCAGCCCCAGCATTTT
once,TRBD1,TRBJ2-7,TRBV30,CAWAPWDRGNEQYF,TGTGCCTGGGCGCCCTGGGACAGGGGTAACGAGCAGTACTTC
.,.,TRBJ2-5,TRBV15,CPEGGKQETQYF,TGTCCCGAAGGGGGGAAACAAGAGACCCAGTACTTC
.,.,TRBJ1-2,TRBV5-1,CASSLGAGDYGYTF,TGCGCCAGCAGCTTGGGGGCAGGGGACTATGGCTACACCTTC
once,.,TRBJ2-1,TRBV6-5,CASSYSGSIENEQFF,TGTGCCAGCAGTTACTCAGGGTCGATCGAGAATGAGCAGTTCTTC
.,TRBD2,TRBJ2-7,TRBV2,CASSYLSGGSSSYEQYF,TGTGCCAGCAGCTACTTAAGCGGGGGGTCAAGCTCCTACGAGCAGTACTTC
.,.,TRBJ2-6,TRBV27,CASSLGASGANVLTF,TGTGCCAGCAGCTTAGGGGCCTCTGGGGCCAACGTCCTGACTTTC
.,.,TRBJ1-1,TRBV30,CAWRKGGRNTEAFF,TGTGCCTGGAGGAAGGGGGGGAGGAACACTGAAGCTTTCTTT
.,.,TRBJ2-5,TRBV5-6,CASSSWGLVGETQYF,TGTGCCAGCAGCTCGTGGGGGCTAGTGGGTGAGACCCAGTACTTC
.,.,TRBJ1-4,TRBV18,CASSPSTATVGVEKLFF,TGTGCCAGCTCACCGAGTACAGCGACGGTCGGGGTGGAAAAACTGTTTTTT
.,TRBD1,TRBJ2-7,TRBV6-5,CASSPDRDEQYF,TGTGCCAGCAGCCCCGACAGGGACGAGCAGTACTTC
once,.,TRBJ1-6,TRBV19,CASSTDSSNSPLHF,TGTGCCAGTAGTACGGACAGTAGCAATTCACCCCTCCACTTT
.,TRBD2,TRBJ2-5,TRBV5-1,CASSWGLWAGESETQYF,TGCGCCAGCAGCTGGGGACTTTGGGCGGGAGAGTCGGAGACCCAGTACTTC
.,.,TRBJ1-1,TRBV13,CASMGGDTEAFF,TGTGCCAGCATGGGGGGGGACACTGAAGCTTTCTTT
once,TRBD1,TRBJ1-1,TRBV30,CAWSVQGGNTEAFF,TGTGCCTGGAGTGTACAGGGGGGGAACACTGAAGCTTTCTTT
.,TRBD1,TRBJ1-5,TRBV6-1,CASSAYLGQGLQPQHF,TGTGCCAGCAGTGCCTACCTGGGACAGGGTCTCCAGCCCCAGCATTTT
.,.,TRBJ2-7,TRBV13,CASSLGYEQYF,TGTGCCAGCAGCTTAGGGTACGAGCAGTACTTC
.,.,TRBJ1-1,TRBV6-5,CASSLSGDTEAFF,TGTGCCAGCAGTCTTTCAGGGGACACTGAAGCTTTCTTT
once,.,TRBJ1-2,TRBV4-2,CASSQESGYTF,TGTGCCAGCAGCCAAGAGAGTGGCTACACCTTC
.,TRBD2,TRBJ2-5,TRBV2,CAGGTSGSWETQYF,TGTGCCGGCGGGACTAGCGGGAGCTGGGAGACCCAGTACTTC
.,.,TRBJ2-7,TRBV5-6,CASSLGLFYEQYF,TGTGCCAGCAGCTTGGGACTTTTCTACGAGCAGTACTTC
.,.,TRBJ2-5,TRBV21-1,CASSKRDREQETQYF,TGTGCCAGCAGCAAACGGGACAGGGAGCAAGAGACCCAGTACTTC
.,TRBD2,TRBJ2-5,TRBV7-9,CASSSTRLAGRETQYF,TGTGCCAGCAGCTCAACCCGACTAGCGGGCCGAGAGACCCAGTACTTC
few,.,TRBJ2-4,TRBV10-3,CAISDTEGNIQYF,TGTGCCATCAGTGATACGGAGGGAAACATTCAGTACTTC
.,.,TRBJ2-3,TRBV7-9,CASSFNAQQYF,TGTGCCAGCAGCTTCAATGCTCAGCAGTATTTT
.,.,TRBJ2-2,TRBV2,CASRGTNTGELFF,TGTGCCAGCAGAGGGACAAACACCGGGGAGCTGTTTTTT
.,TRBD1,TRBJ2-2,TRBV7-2,CASSLRGTPSNTGELFF,TGTGCCAGCAGCCTCAGGGGGACACCCTCGAACACCGGGGAGCTGTTTTTT
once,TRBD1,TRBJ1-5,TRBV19,CASILTGAGYQPQHF,TGTGCCAGTATCCTGACAGGGGCTGGATATCAGCCCCAGCATTTT
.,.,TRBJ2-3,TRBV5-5,CASSLRGRDTDTQYF,TGTGCCAGCAGCTTGAGGGGGAGAGACACAGATACGCAGTATTTT
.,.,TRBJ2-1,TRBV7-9,CASSFRGEQFF,TGTGCCAGCAGCTTCCGGGGGGAGCAGTTCTTC
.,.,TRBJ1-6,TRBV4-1,CASSREGGGDSPLHF,TGCGCCAGCAGCCGAGAAGGGGGTGGGGATTCACCCCTCCACTTT
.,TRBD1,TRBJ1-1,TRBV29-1,CSVRQGNAEAFF,TGCAGCGTTAGACAGGGGAACGCTGAAGCTTTCTTT
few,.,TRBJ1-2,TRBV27,CASGQNYGYTF,TGTGCCAGCGGTCAGAACTATGGCTACACCTTC
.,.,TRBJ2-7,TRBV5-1,CASSLGDRAADEQYF,TGCGCCAGCAGCTTGGGGGATAGGGCGGCGGACGAGCAGTACTTC
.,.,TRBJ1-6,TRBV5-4,CASSPRTFGGNSPLHF,TGTGCCAGCAGCCCTAGGACCTTCGGGGGTAATTCACCCCTCCACTTT
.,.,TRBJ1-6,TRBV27,CASSLQGNSPLHF,TGTGCCAGCAGTTTACAGGGAAATTCACCCCTCCACTTT
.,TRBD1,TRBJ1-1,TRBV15,CATQNPGTGNTEAFF,TGTGCCACCCAAAACCCCGGGACAGGGAACACTGAAGCTTTCTTT
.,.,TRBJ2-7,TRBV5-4,CASSLGPYYEQYF,TGTGCCAGCAGCTTGGGGCCGTACTACGAGCAGTACTTC
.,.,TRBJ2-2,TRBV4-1,CASSQVEFGELFF,TGCGCCAGCAGCCAAGTGGAATTCGGGGAGCTGTTTTTT
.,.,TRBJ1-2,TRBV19,CASSARRGYVNYGYTF,TGTGCCAGTAGTGCCCGGCGGGGGTACGTTAACTATGGCTACACCTTC
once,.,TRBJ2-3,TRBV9,CASSAQGMADTQYF,TGTGCCAGCAGCGCCCAGGGGATGGCAGATACGCAGTATTTT
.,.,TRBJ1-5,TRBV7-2,CASSSGQGLSNQPQHF,TGTGCCAGCAGCTCTGGGCAGGGGCTGAGCAATCAGCCCCAGCATTTT
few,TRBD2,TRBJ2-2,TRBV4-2,CASSPAGGRTGELFF,TGTGCCAGCAGCCCGGCGGGAGGACGCACCGGGGAGCTGTTTTTT
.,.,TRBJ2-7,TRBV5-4,CASSLPGTYYEQYF,TGTGCCAGCAGCTTGCCCGGGACTTACTACGAGCAGTACTTC
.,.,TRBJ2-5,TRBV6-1,CAGTSSGLQETQYF,TGTGCCGGGACAAGTAGCGGACTCCAAGAGACCCAGTACTTC
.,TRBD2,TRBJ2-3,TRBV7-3,CASSLGNLAGGPDTQYF,TGTGCCAGCAGCCTTGGGAACCTAGCGGGAGGGCCAGATACGCAGTATTTT
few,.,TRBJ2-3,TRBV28,CASSATGSWTVGTDTQYF,TGTGCCAGCAGTGCGACAGGTTCTTGGACAGTAGGCACAGATACGCAGTATTTT
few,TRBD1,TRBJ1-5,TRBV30,CAWSATGGGQPQHF,TGTGCCTGGAGTGCGACAGGGGGCGGCCAGCCCCAGCATTTT
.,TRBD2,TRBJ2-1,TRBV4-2,CASSLDRTSGSYEQFF,TGTGCCAGCAGCCTGGACCGGACTAGCGGGAGTTATGAGCAGTTCTTC
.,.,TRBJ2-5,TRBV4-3,CASSQGGWTNSKETQYF,TGCGCCAGCAGCCAAGGGGGGTGGACAAACTCGAAAGAGACCCAGTACTTC
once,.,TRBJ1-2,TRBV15,CATSSDSYGYTF,TGTGCCACCAGCAGTGACAGCTATGGCTACACCTTC
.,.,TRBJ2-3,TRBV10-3,CAIEASETDTQYF,TGTGCCATCGAGGCTAGCGAGACAGATACGCAGTATTTT